This T cell receptor (beta chain) was obtained from a study of T cell responses to AZD1222 COVID-19 vaccine. V lost 7 bases, J lost 3 bases, and 15 bases lay in between. Germline V gene data show CDR1 as MNHEY and CDR2 as SVGAGI. The CDR3 consists of 15 residues. Profiling relied on immunoSEQ multiplex PCR, and the TCRdb table lists in-frame clones only, not all of them. The sample has approximately 97,000 clones; over 80% are singletons. The clonotype comes from an adult in good health. The chain employs TRBV6-5 and TRBJ1-4; D remains ambiguous. Specimen: peripheral blood, collected on day 0 of AZD1222 vaccination. The CDR3 sequence is CASTYGVGANEKLFF. The CDR3 DNA reads as TGTGCCAGCACCTATGGGGTTGGGGCTAATGAAAAACTGTTTTTT.